One and the same sample provided the 10 T cell receptor beta chains below, sequenced in a study of identical twins. Each CDR3 protein is one row after TCRdb ran MiXCR on the 5' RACE reads. This table has roughly 1.6 million distinct CDR3 sequences, about 32% appearing once. Sequenced material: cord blood. The receptors derive from a newborn girl in good health.

This clonotype was recorded at least ten times. The genes are TRBV29-1 and TRBJ2-3, with 7 bases fitting TRBD1. This CDR3 is 14 amino acids long. Germline V CDR1 and CDR2: SQVTM, ANQGSEA. Unmatched junction bases numbered 8, after V lost 3 bases and J lost 5 bases. CDR3 loop: CSVDSAGGQDTQYF. For the CDR3, the DNA is TGCAGCGTTGATAGCGCAGGGGGACAAGATACGCAGTATTTT.

This clonotype was detected a few times. The chain couples TRBV20-1 to TRBJ2-2; 7 nucleotides align to TRBD1. The germline V gene has CDR1 DFQATT and CDR2 SNEGSKA (reference sequence). V shed 6 bases and J 0 bases; nucleotides not matched to a gene: 4. The CDR3 consists of 14 residues. The CDR3 loop reads CSARTGANTGELFF. The CDR3 region has the DNA TGCAGTGCGAGGACAGGCGCGAACACCGGGGAGCTGTTTTTT.

This clonotype was detected many times. J is TRBJ2-1 and V is TRBV7-9; no clear D gene. CDR1 is SEHNR, CDR2 FQNEAQ, per germline (reference sequence). Trimming removed 2 bases from V and 7 bases from J, with 6 bases in between. The CDR3 contains 12 residues. CDR3 loop: CASSLRPNEQFF. CDR3 in DNA: TGTGCCAGCAGCTTAAGGCCTAATGAGCAGTTCTTC.

This clonotype was picked up a small number of times. The genes are TRBV20-1 and TRBJ2-7; 9 bases map to TRBD2. Germline lookup yields CDR1 DFQATT and CDR2 SNEGSKA (reference sequence). V gave up 0 bases and J gave up 3 bases; unmatched junction bases: 9. The CDR3 sequence is 16 residues long. The DNA of the CDR3 is TGCAGTGCTAGAGATGGAGGACTAGCGAGTTTCTACGAGCAGTACTTC. This encodes CSARDGGLASFYEQYF.

This clonotype turned up a few times. The CDR3 protein is CSARAGTTNEKLFF. In nucleotides, the CDR3 is TGCAGTGCTAGAGCAGGGACAACTAATGAAAAACTGTTTTTT. This chain connects TRBV20-1 to TRBJ1-4; tentative D call: TRBD1 (5 bases). The CDR3 contains 14 residues. Germline lookup yields CDR1 DFQATT and CDR2 SNEGSKA (reference sequence). V lost 1 base, J lost 0 bases, and 6 bases lay in between.

The chain is built from TRBV20-1 and TRBJ1-5; TRBD1 matches at 9 bases. Per the germline V gene, CDR1 is DFQATT and CDR2 is SNEGSKA (reference sequence). This CDR3 comprises 15 residues. The ends lost 5 bases at V and 4 bases at J; junction bases unmatched: 9. The CDR3 DNA reads as TGCAGTGCTTATACCGGGACAGGGATGAATCAGCCCCAGCATTTT. Its translation: CSAYTGTGMNQPQHF.

This clonotype showed up many times. The chain couples TRBV28 to TRBJ2-3; D gene ambiguous. From germline, CDR1 is MDHEN and CDR2 SYDVKM. Trimming pared 6 bases from V and 3 bases from J, leaving 25 bases between. The CDR3 is 18 amino acids. CDR3 region: CASSKGQVLPSLTDTQYF. The CDR3 DNA follows: TGTGCCAGCAGCAAAGGGCAGGTTCTGCCCTCGCTGACAGATACGCAGTATTTT.

This clonotype was observed a few times. V usage is TRBV28 and J usage is TRBJ2-7, with TRBD2 identical over 7 bases. Trimming at V came to 3 bases and at J to 4 bases, leaving 9 bases not matched to a gene. Germline CDR1 and CDR2: MDHEN and SYDVKM. There are 15 residues in the CDR3. The CDR3 sequence: CASSFASGREYEQYF. The CDR3, as DNA: TGTGCCAGCAGTTTTGCTAGTGGGCGGGAGTACGAGCAGTACTTC.

This clonotype has only a few counts. The V call is TRBV6-2 or TRBV6-3, the J call TRBJ2-2; D possibly corresponds to TRBD2 (5 bases). The CDR3 totals 15 residues. The V and J ends lost 6 bases and 5 bases respectively, with 16 bases between them. The germline V gene encodes CDR1 MNHEY and CDR2 SVGEGT. As DNA, the CDR3 is TGTGCCAGCAGAGTGATAGTGAGCGGAACCGGGGAGCTGTTTTTT. Translated, it gives CASRVIVSGTGELFF.

V usage is TRBV2 and J usage is TRBJ2-7; 12 nucleotides match TRBD2. The CDR3 runs 17 residues. The J segment lost 0 bases and the V segment lost 6 bases, leaving 9 bases of the junction unmatched. CDR1 and CDR2 from the germline V gene are SNHLY and FYNNEI. CDR3 sequence (DNA): TGTGCCAGCAGCCTCCTAGCGGGAGGGCCAAGCTCCTACGAGCAGTACTTC. It specifies CASSLLAGGPSSYEQYF.